The 30 T cell receptor beta chains below come from one sample, sequenced in a study of cytomegalovirus exposure and HLA in healthy donors. The protocol was immunoSEQ multiplex PCR, while the TCRdb copy is restricted to in-frame clones and leaves out a portion. The sample shows hundreds of thousands of clones, around 78% of them seen only once. The sequenced sample consisted of PBMCs. The receptors originated from a woman aged 18-29 years in good health and CMV-seronegative.

Points on this clone: The same CDR3 is also encoded by other DNA sequences in this sample. This chain links TRBV28 with TRBJ2-7; D is unclear. The CDR3 contains 12 residues. Germline CDR1 MDHEN, CDR2 SYDVKM. The V end was cut by 3 bases, the J end by 3 bases, with 6 bases between. CDR3 in DNA: TGTGCCAGCAGTTTCTCGCTCTACGAGCAGTACTTC. Residues: CASSFSLYEQYF. Full variable domain (remainder filled in from reference TRBV28 and TRBJ2-7): DVKVTQSSRYLVKRTGEKVFLECVQDMDHENMFWYRQDPGLGLRLIYFSYDVKMKEKGDIPEGYSVSREKKERFSLILESASTNQTSMYLCASSFSLYEQYFGPGTRLTVT.

The count of this clone is one. The rearrangement links TRBV5-1 to TRBJ2-7; D is unresolved. The CDR3 length is 13 residues. Germline V lookup: CDR1 SGHRS, CDR2 YFSETQ. V gave up 0 bases and J gave up 4 bases, with 8 bases separating them. For the CDR3, the DNA is TGCGCCAGCAGCTTGGGTCCCGGGTACGAGCAGTACTTC. This sequence encodes CASSLGPGYEQYF.

The V gene is TRBV5-1, the J gene TRBJ2-3; D is perhaps TRBD2 (6 bases). V was pared by 0 bases and J by 5 bases, with 7 bases between. Per germline, CDR1 SGHRS and CDR2 YFSETQ. The length of the CDR3 is 13 residues. CDR3: CASSLVGGDTQYF. The CDR3 DNA reads as TGCGCCAGCAGCTTGGTGGGGGGAGATACGCAGTATTTT.

This chain joins TRBV30 and TRBJ1-2; D ambiguous. The CDR3 has 12 residues. The V gene lost 4 bases and the J gene lost 8 bases, with 14 bases spanning the gap. Germline V gene data show CDR1 as GTSNPN and CDR2 as SVGIG (reference sequence). The CDR3 loop reads CAWTANKVGYTF. CDR3 coding DNA: TGTGCCTGGACCGCTAATAAGGTCGGCTACACCTTC.

The chain links TRBV29-1 to TRBJ1-1; possible D gene TRBD1, 5 bases. CDR1 and CDR2 from the germline V gene are SQVTM and ANQGSEA. CDR3 size: 12 residues. The ends were cut back, 4 bases at V and 4 bases at J, with 10 bases in the middle. As DNA, the CDR3 is TGCAGCGTTGTGGGGGGTGGCACTGAAGCTTTCTTT. Its translation: CSVVGGGTEAFF.

This chain links TRBV23-1 with TRBJ1-5; no clear D gene. TRBV23-1 is annotated as an ORF whose role is uncertain. Trimming left V 6 bases short and J 0 bases short, with 15 bases between. The CDR3 is made up of 16 amino acids. The CDR3 here is CASRGEGYLSNQPQHF. The CDR3 coding sequence is TGCGCCAGCAGGGGAGAGGGCTACCTTAGCAATCAGCCCCAGCATTTT.

The chain links TRBV2 to TRBJ2-3; 9 nucleotides line up with TRBD2. The CDR3 is made up of 15 amino acids. The ends lost 10 bases at V and 5 bases at J; junction bases unmatched: 13. Germline V gives CDR1 SNHLY, CDR2 FYNNEI. DNA for the CDR3: TGTGCCACTGGAGGCGCTAGCGGGATGGTAGATACGCAGTATTTT. Its translation: CATGGASGMVDTQYF.

This chain uses TRBV4-2 with TRBJ1-2; D is uncertain. The CDR3 runs to 14 residues. CDR1 and CDR2 from the germline V gene are LGHNA and YNFKEQ. V lost 4 bases and J 1 base, leaving 10 bases between the germline ends. The CDR3 here is CASSPYRNNYGYTF. The CDR3 nucleotides read TGTGCCAGCAGCCCATACCGAAATAACTATGGCTACACCTTC.

The V and J genes are TRBV6-6 and TRBJ1-6; D is perhaps TRBD1 (5 bases). V shed 3 bases and J shed 7 bases, with 10 bases lying between them. Germline CDR1 reads MNHNY; CDR2 reads SVGAGI (reference sequence). This CDR3 has 14 residues. The CDR3 here is CASSYLGGNSPLHF. The CDR3 DNA reads as TGTGCCAGCAGTTATCTCGGGGGGAATTCACCCCTCCACTTT.

The rearrangement joins TRBV30 to TRBJ1-1; 7 bases are a match to TRBD1. The CDR3 loop spans 14 amino acids. V dropped 3 bases and J dropped 6; count of bases not matched to a gene: 10. Germline V gene sequence: CDR1 GTSNPN, CDR2 SVGIG (reference sequence). In DNA, the CDR3 is TGTGCCTGGAGACCAGACAGGGTTGGGGCTGAAGCTTTCTTT. Translating it yields CAWRPDRVGAEAFF.

V gene TRBV27 combines with J gene TRBJ1-2, with TRBD1 identical over 9 bases. This CDR3 has 16 amino acids. Germline V gene sequence: CDR1 MNHEY, CDR2 SMNVEV (reference sequence). Losses at the gene ends were 5 bases for V and 6 bases for J; bases not matched to a gene: 13. CDR3 sequence (DNA): TGTGCCAGCAGTCCTACGGGACAGGGCTTTGCCCATGGCTACACCTTC. Encoded protein: CASSPTGQGFAHGYTF.

J is TRBJ1-5 and V is TRBV11-2; D unclear. Trimming pared 0 bases from V and 7 bases from J, leaving 7 bases between. This CDR3 has 13 residues. Germline values: CDR1 SGHAT, CDR2 FQNNGV. In DNA, the CDR3 is TGTGCCAGCAGCTTAGACTTTAGACAGCCCCAGCATTTT. The encoded protein is CASSLDFRQPQHF.

CDR3 in amino acids: CASSSLPGLHSYEQYF. The CDR3 coding sequence is TGTGCCAGCAGTTCACTCCCGGGACTACACTCCTACGAGCAGTACTTC. J is TRBJ2-7 and V is TRBV27; TRBD2 aligns across 7 bases. The CDR3 consists of 16 residues. The trim removed 4 bases at V and 0 bases at J, leaving 9 bases unmatched. CDR1 is MNHEY, CDR2 SMNVEV, per germline (reference sequence).

V is TRBV10-3 and J is TRBJ2-7, with TRBD2 matching over 9 bases. The CDR3 runs to 18 residues. CDR1 is ENHRY, CDR2 SYGVKD, per germline. V lost 0 bases to trimming and J lost 1 base; unmatched junction nucleotides: 10. The CDR3 nucleotides read TGTGCCATCAGTGAGTCGGGAGGTAGCGGGAGTGGTTCCTACGAGCAGTACTTC. This gives the protein CAISESGGSGSGSYEQYF.

V and J are TRBV5-1 and TRBJ2-3, with 8 bases matching TRBD1. Germline V gene lookup returns CDR1 SGHRS and CDR2 YFSETQ. J gave up 4 bases and V 4 bases, and 5 bases lay outside the gene matches. This CDR3 has 14 amino acids. CDR3 loop: CASSVTGDADTQYF. The CDR3 bases are TGCGCCAGCAGCGTGACAGGGGATGCAGATACGCAGTATTTT.

In its sample, this clone was seen a few times. The V call is TRBV29-1, the J call TRBJ1-4, with D possibly being TRBD1 (6 bases). The CDR3 loop spans 14 amino acids. CDR1 SQVTM and CDR2 ANQGSEA come from the germline V gene. V dropped 7 bases and J dropped 1 base, with 13 bases sitting between them. The CDR3 bases are TGCAGCGCGAGGGGGACGGTAACTAATGAAAAACTGTTTTTT. It specifies CSARGTVTNEKLFF.

The chain is built from TRBV15 and TRBJ1-5; D not certain. This CDR3 has 14 residues. Trimming pared 0 bases from V and 6 bases from J, leaving 9 bases between. Germline CDR1 LNHNV, CDR2 YYDKDF (reference sequence). In DNA, the CDR3 is TGTGCCACCAGCAGAGATTTGGGAGTTCAGCCCCAGCATTTT. Amino acid sequence: CATSRDLGVQPQHF.

This clone was counted a single time. This chain links TRBV7-9 with TRBJ2-1; D possibly matches TRBD1 or TRBD2 (6 bases each). Germline CDR1 SEHNR, CDR2 FQNEAQ (reference sequence). This CDR3 is built from 15 residues. Trimming pared 1 base from V and 9 bases from J, leaving 16 bases between. Written as DNA, the CDR3 is TGTGCCAGCAGCTTAGTCGGGGGCATATTTGGTGAGCAGTTCTTC. Protein product: CASSLVGGIFGEQFF.

The chain carries TRBV7-3 and TRBJ1-1, with D unclear. Trimming cost V 3 bases and J 1 base, with 6 bases left between them. The CDR3 extends over 13 amino acids. Germline values: CDR1 SGHTA, CDR2 FQGTGA. CDR3 in amino acids: CASSFDENTEAFF. DNA for the CDR3: TGTGCCAGCAGCTTTGATGAGAACACTGAAGCTTTCTTT.

This sequence joins TRBV5-1 and TRBJ1-4; D is uncertain. The CDR3 extends over 14 amino acids. The germline V gene encodes CDR1 SGHRS and CDR2 YFSETQ. Between the trimmed V and J ends, which lost 4 bases and 8 bases, there was a span of 15 bases. Here the CDR3 reads CASSLVAGEEKLFF. CDR3 coding DNA: TGCGCCAGCAGCCTGGTGGCAGGTGAAGAAAAACTGTTTTTT.

The V and J genes are TRBV9 and TRBJ1-5, with 10 bases lining up with TRBD1. The germline V gene encodes CDR1 SGDLS and CDR2 YYNGEE. J lost 4 bases, V lost 3 bases, and 4 bases had no gene match. CDR3 length: 15 amino acids. The DNA for the CDR3 is TGTGCCAGCAGCGCCGGGACAGGGGATAATCAGCCCCAGCATTTT. Protein: CASSAGTGDNQPQHF.

This clone was picked up a small number of times. The gene calls are TRBV6-4 and TRBJ2-1; 7 bases line up with TRBD1. The length of the CDR3 is 15 residues. CDR1 and CDR2 (germline): MRHNA, SNTAGT. The V and J ends lost 5 bases and 8 bases, in that order; junction bases with no gene match: 12. The CDR3 sequence is CASSSGQVSVDEQFF. The CDR3 DNA sequence: TGTGCCAGCAGTAGTGGACAGGTATCCGTAGATGAGCAGTTCTTC.

The chain joins TRBV27 to TRBJ1-1; no clear D. Trimming left V 4 bases short and J 2 bases short, with 14 bases between. This CDR3 has 15 amino acids. In germline, CDR1 is MNHEY, CDR2 SMNVEV (reference sequence). The CDR3 DNA reads as TGTGCCAGCAGTTCCGACGGGGAGATAAACACTGAAGCTTTCTTT. This translates into CASSSDGEINTEAFF.

The chain's CDR3 is CASSVAPGVRNTIYF. In DNA, the CDR3 is TGTGCCAGCAGCGTAGCTCCGGGAGTGAGAAACACCATATATTTT. The rearrangement joins TRBV9 to TRBJ1-3; D gene ambiguous. There are 15 residues in the CDR3. Looked up from germline, CDR1 is SGDLS and CDR2 is YYNGEE. With 0 bases removed from V and 5 bases from J, the gap between germline ends came to 12 bases.

The J gene is TRBJ2-7, the V gene TRBV6-5, with 8 bases lining up with TRBD2. V shed 0 bases, J shed 9 bases, and the junction held 10 bases outside the gene matches. The V gene's germline CDR1 is MNHEY and CDR2 SVGAGI. The CDR3 contains 15 residues. The CDR3 DNA reads as TGTGCCAGCAGTTACTCGAGCGGGAGTTCTTTTCGGCAGTACTTC. The encoded protein is CASSYSSGSSFRQYF.

The chain uses TRBV5-1 and TRBJ2-6, with 9 bases matching TRBD1. The CDR3 contains 16 residues. J was trimmed by 7 bases and V by 3 bases; bases with no gene match: 8. Germline V gene data show CDR1 as SGHRS and CDR2 as YFSETQ. Here the CDR3 reads CASSSGTGNFANVLTF. CDR3 DNA: TGCGCCAGCAGCTCCGGGACAGGGAATTTTGCCAACGTCCTGACTTTC. Variable domain in full (rest from reference TRBV5-1 and TRBJ2-6): KAGVTQTPRYLIKTRGQQVTLSCSPISGHRSVSWYQQTPGQGLQFLFEYFSETQRNKGNFPGRFSGRQFSNSRSEMNVSTLELGDSALYLCASSSGTGNFANVLTFGAGSRLTVL.

This clone came up a few times. The rearrangement joins TRBV6-5 to TRBJ1-2; possible D gene TRBD1, 5 bases. CDR3 length: 11 amino acids. Trimming removed 6 bases from V and 6 bases from J, with 8 bases in between. The V gene's germline CDR1 is MNHEY and CDR2 SVGAGI. The CDR3 is CASRQDHGYTF. As DNA, the CDR3 is TGTGCCAGCAGACAGGACCATGGCTACACCTTC.

The chain uses TRBV11-2 and TRBJ1-1; the match to TRBD1 covers 7 bases. Germline V gene lookup returns CDR1 SGHAT and CDR2 FQNNGV. Unmatched junction bases numbered 11, after V lost 5 bases and J lost 2 bases. This CDR3 comprises 16 residues. The CDR3 protein is CASSPWDRASNTEAFF. CDR3 DNA sequence: TGTGCCAGCAGCCCATGGGACAGAGCTAGCAACACTGAAGCTTTCTTT.

The J gene is TRBJ2-2, the V gene TRBV2, with D possibly TRBD2 on 7 matching bases. CDR3 size: 16 residues. In germline, CDR1 is SNHLY, CDR2 FYNNEI. Trimming pared 6 bases from V and 1 base from J, leaving 15 bases between. CDR3 in amino acids: CASRQSGTLNTGELFF. For the CDR3, the DNA is TGTGCCAGCAGACAAAGCGGGACACTGAACACCGGGGAGCTGTTTTTT.

The chain combines TRBV18 with TRBJ2-1; 9 positions agree with TRBD2. Unmatched junction bases numbered 8, after V lost 6 bases and J lost 8 bases. CDR1 KGHSH and CDR2 LQKENI come from the germline V gene. CDR3 length: 14 residues. The CDR3: CASSTYRGGDEQFF. Here the CDR3 DNA reads TGTGCCAGCTCGACTTACCGCGGGGGGGATGAGCAGTTCTTC.